This T cell receptor beta chain was sequenced in a study of cytomegalovirus exposure and HLA in healthy donors. Trimming took off 0 bases at V and 6 bases at J, with 9 bases between the two ends. This CDR3 has 13 amino acids. Looked up from germline, CDR1 is GTSNPN and CDR2 is SVGIG (reference sequence). This clone was observed a handful of times. Primers included in the PCR were 60 Vbeta and 13 Jbeta primers. Generated by immunoSEQ multiplex PCR, the TCRdb table keeps only in-frame clones and is missing some. In the table there are some 74,000 clones, 50% to 80% of which are singletons. The chain carries TRBV30 and TRBJ1-5; possibly TRBD1 for D (6 bases). The sample consisted of PBMCs. The source of this sequence is a man between 35 and 55 years old in good health and CMV-seropositive. CDR3 sequence: CAWSVRRGQPQHF. In nucleotides, the CDR3 is TGTGCCTGGAGTGTACGCAGGGGTCAGCCCCAGCATTTT.